This T cell receptor beta chain originates from a study of blood T cell repertoires in COVID-19. TCRdb's copy holds only in-frame clones and misses some; the assay was immunoSEQ multiplex PCR. This table has under 170,000 clones, around 87% appearing once. Trimming took off 2 bases at V and 7 bases at J, with 6 bases between the two ends. The CDR3 is 13 amino acids. Germline CDR1 reads SGHVS; CDR2 reads FNYEAQ. Sample: peripheral blood. The chain is built from TRBV7-6 and TRBJ1-6; D ambiguous. The TCR comes from a woman aged 55-69 years with active or convalescent COVID-19. CDR3 region: CASSLSLNSPLHF. DNA for the CDR3: TGTGCCAGCAGCTTATCCCTAAATTCACCCCTCCACTTT.